The TCR beta chain described here comes from a study of shared clonotypes between healthy human individuals. General study results and limits: Donor scarcity curtailed the genetic and exposure-history diversity represented herein.

To note about this clone: Its antigen is not identified.

This CDR3 region has 14 residues. Germline V gene data show CDR1 as SEHNR and CDR2 as FQNEAQ (reference sequence). V was pared by 3 bases and J by 4 bases, with 2 bases of the junction left unmatched. Authors' processing steps: Sequence data from immunoSEQ were junction-only and lacked quality scores; consequently, filtering differed. Repertoires were generated with immunoSEQ multiplex PCR, while TCRdb's copy carries only in-frame clones and drops some. For V, J and clone size, that table is used; D and trimming come from the DNA. The profile shows about 1 million clones, about 77% of them singletons.

The chain is built from TRBV7-9 and TRBJ2-5; TRBD1 matches 10 bases. The receptor was derived from a man aged 18 to 30 in good health. The specimen was memory CD4+ T cells sorted from blood. The subset: CD45RA-negative fraction. The CDR3 nucleotides are TGTGCCAGCAGCTTTGGGACAGGGGTAGAGACCCAGTACTTC. Translating it yields CASSFGTGVETQYF. The variable domain in full, with the rest retrieved from reference TRBV7-9 and TRBJ2-5, is DTGVSQNPRHKITKRGQNVTFRCDPISEHNRLYWYRQTLGQGPEFLTYFQNEAQLEKSRLLSDRFSAERPKGSFSTLEIQRTEQGDSAMYLCASSFGTGVETQYFGPGTRLLVL.